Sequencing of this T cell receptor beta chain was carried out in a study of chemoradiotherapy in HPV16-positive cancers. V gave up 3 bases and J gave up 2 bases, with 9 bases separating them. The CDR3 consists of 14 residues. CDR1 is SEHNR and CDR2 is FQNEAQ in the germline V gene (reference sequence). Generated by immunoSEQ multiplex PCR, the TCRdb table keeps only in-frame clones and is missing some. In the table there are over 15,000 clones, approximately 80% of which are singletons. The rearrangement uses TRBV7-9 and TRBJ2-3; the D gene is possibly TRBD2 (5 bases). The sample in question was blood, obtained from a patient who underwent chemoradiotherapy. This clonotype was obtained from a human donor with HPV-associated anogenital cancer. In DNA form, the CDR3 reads TGTGCCAGCAGCTTCCACGGACTCACAGATACGCAGTATTTT. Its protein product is CASSFHGLTDTQYF.